A single T cell receptor beta chain is shown here with its context. The sample is drawn from a study of control samples from healthy donors and cancer patients. TCRdb's table, derived via immunoSEQ multiplex PCR, lists solely in-frame clones and lacks some. The table includes over 45,000 clones, approximately 89% detected once. CDR3 length: 12 amino acids. Per the germline V gene, CDR1 is SGHDT and CDR2 is YYEEEE. The V end lost 0 bases, the J end lost 7 bases, and 7 bases lay between the germline ends. The sequence was collected from a man aged 35 to 55 with colorectal cancer. This rearrangement joins TRBV5-6 to TRBJ1-1; no firm D call. The sequencing input was PBMCs. CDR3 in DNA: TGTGCCAGCAGCTTGGGGACGGATGAAGCTTTCTTT. Amino acids: CASSLGTDEAFF.